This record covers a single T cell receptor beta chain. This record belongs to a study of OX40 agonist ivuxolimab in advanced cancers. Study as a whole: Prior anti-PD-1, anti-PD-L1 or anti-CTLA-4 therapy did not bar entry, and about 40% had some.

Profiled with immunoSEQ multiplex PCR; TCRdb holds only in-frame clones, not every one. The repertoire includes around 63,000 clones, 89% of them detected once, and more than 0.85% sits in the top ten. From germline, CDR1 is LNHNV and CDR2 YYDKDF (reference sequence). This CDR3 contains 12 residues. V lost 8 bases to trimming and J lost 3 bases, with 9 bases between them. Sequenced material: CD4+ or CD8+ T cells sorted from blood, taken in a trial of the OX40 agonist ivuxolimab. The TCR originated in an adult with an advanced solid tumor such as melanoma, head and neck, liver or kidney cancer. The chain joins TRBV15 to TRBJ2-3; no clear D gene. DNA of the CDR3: TGTGCCACCTCAACCGGTACAGATACGCAGTATTTT. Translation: CATSTGTDTQYF.